Included here is one T cell receptor beta chain sequence, with context. The data belong to a study of blood T cell repertoires in COVID-19. About the study: PBMCs, B-cell-depleted T cells, or T cells provided the cDNA or gDNA that made up the material.

Sequencing used immunoSEQ multiplex PCR; TCRdb keeps in-frame clones, though not all of them. The sample lists some 170,000 clones, about 87% occurring once. Recruited during active infection, patients (from Seattle) were subsequently followed longitudinally. Trimming took off 0 bases at V and 3 bases at J, with 13 bases between the two ends. Germline V gene data show CDR1 as SGHNT and CDR2 as YYREEE (reference sequence). The CDR3 is 15 amino acids. The chain recombines TRBV5-4 with TRBJ2-7; a possible D gene is TRBD2 (5 bases). The sequenced sample was peripheral blood. The TCR comes from a woman in her 70s with COVID-19, enrolled during active disease. The CDR3 protein is CASSLELPGNYEQYF. The CDR3 DNA follows: TGTGCCAGCAGCTTGGAACTACCGGGGAACTACGAGCAGTACTTC.